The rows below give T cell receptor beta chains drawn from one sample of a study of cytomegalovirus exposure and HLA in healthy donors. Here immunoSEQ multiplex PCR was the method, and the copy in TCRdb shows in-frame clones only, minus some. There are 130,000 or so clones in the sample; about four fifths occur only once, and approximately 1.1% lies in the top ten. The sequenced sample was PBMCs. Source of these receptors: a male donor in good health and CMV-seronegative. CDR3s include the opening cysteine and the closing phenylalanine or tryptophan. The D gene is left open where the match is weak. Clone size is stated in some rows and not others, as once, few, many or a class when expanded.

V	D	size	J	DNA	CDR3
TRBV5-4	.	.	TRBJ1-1	TGTGCCAGCAGCCCGGGGGGGGCAACTAGGATGAACACTGAAGCTTTCTTT	CASSPGGATRMNTEAFF
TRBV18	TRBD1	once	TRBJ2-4	TGTGCCAGCTCACCACCCGGGGGGACAGGGTCAGGAAACATTCAGTACTTC	CASSPPGGTGSGNIQYF
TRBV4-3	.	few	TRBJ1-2	TGCGCCAGCAGCCAAGTGCCACAGGGCGCCGGCTACACCTTC	CASSQVPQGAGYTF
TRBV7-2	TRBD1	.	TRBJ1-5	TGTGCCAGCAGCTTCCAGGGGGACAATCAGCCCCAGCATTTT	CASSFQGDNQPQHF
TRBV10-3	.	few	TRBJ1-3	TGTGCCATCAGTGAGCCTCTTCAGGGTATCTCTGGAAACACCATATATTTT	CAISEPLQGISGNTIYF
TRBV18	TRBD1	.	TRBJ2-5	TGTGCCAGCTCACCAAGAAGGTTACAGGGGATGGAGACCCAGTACTTC	CASSPRRLQGMETQYF
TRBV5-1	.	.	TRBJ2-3	TGCGCCAGCGGCCGGGACACGGCTAGCACAGATACGCAGTATTTT	CASGRDTASTDTQYF
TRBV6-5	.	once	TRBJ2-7	TGTGCCAGCAGTTACTCGGGGGGGGCCGAGCAGTACTTC	CASSYSGGAEQYF
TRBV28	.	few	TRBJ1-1	TGTGCCAGCAGTGACCCGACAGGCGCAAGGGGAGCTTTCTTT	CASSDPTGARGAFF
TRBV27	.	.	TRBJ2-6	TGTGCCACCCGTTCGGGGGGCGCTGGGGCCAACGTCCTGACTTTC	CATRSGGAGANVLTF
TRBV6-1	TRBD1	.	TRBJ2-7	TGTGCCAGCAGTGCCTTTGACAGGGAATGGGAGCAGTACTTC	CASSAFDREWEQYF
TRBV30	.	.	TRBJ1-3	TGTGCCTGGAGGGCCTTCTCTGGAAACACCATATATTTT	CAWRAFSGNTIYF
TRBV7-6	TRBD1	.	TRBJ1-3	TGTGCCAGCAGCTTAGCCGGGGGACAGGTTGGAAACACCATATATTTT	CASSLAGGQVGNTIYF
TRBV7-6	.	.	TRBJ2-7	TGTGCCAGCAGCTCGGACAGTTTGAGTGAGCAGTACTTC	CASSSDSLSEQYF
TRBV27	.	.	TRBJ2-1	TGTGCCAGCAGTTCCATCTACGAGCAGGGACATACCTACAATGAGCAGTTCTTC	CASSSIYEQGHTYNEQFF